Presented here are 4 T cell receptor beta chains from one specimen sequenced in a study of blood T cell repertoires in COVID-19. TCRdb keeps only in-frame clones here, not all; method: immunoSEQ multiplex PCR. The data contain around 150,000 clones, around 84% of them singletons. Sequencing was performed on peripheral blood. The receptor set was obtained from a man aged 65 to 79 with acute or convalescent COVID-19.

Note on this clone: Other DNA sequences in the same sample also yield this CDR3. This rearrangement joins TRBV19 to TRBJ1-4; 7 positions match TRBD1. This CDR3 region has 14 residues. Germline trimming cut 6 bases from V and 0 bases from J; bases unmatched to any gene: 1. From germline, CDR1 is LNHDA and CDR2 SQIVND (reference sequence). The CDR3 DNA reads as TGTGCCAGTAGCGGGACAGCAACTAATGAAAAACTGTTTTTT. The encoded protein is CASSGTATNEKLFF.

CDR3 sequence (DNA): TGTGCCAGTAGTATAGGGCGGAATAATCAGCCCCAGCATTTT. Translating it yields CASSIGRNNQPQHF. This sequence joins TRBV19 and TRBJ1-5; no reliable D call. Trimming took 1 base from V and 4 from J, leaving 8 bases between them. This CDR3 has 14 amino acids. Germline loops: CDR1 LNHDA, CDR2 SQIVND (reference sequence).

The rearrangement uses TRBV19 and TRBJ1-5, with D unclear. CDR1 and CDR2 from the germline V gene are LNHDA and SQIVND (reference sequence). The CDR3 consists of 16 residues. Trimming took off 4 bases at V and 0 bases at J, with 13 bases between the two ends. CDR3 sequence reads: CASSTGIGGSNQPQHF. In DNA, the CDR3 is TGTGCCAGTAGTACAGGAATCGGAGGTAGCAATCAGCCCCAGCATTTT.

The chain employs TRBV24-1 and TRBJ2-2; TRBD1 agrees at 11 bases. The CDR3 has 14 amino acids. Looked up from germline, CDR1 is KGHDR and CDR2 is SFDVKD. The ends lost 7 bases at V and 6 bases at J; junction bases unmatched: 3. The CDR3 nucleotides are TGTGCCACCAGGGGACAGGGGGAGGCCGGGGAGCTGTTTTTT. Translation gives CATRGQGEAGELFF.